Listed below are T cell receptor beta chains from one sample, sequenced in a study of blood T cell repertoires in COVID-19. Method: immunoSEQ multiplex PCR; TCRdb's copy keeps in-frame clones and lacks some. The repertoire holds 300,000 to 350,000 clones, with around four fifths as singletons. The sample taken for sequencing was peripheral blood. Receptor source: a man aged 25-45 years with active or convalescent COVID-19. Both conserved end residues are part of each CDR3. Fields, in order: D gene, V gene, clone size, J gene, CDR3 protein, CDR3 DNA. The D gene is left open where the match is weak. Some rows mark clone size as missing; the rest say once, few, many or name a class of expanded clone.

d_gene: NA
v_gene: TRBV4-1
abundance: NA
j_gene: TRBJ1-1
CDR3aa: CASSHLEGREAFF
CDR3nt: TGCGCCAGCAGCCACCTGGAGGGGCGTGAAGCTTTCTTT

d_gene: NA
v_gene: TRBV11-3
abundance: NA
j_gene: TRBJ1-2
CDR3aa: CASSPDRSYGYTF
CDR3nt: TGTGCCAGCAGCCCGGACAGAAGCTATGGCTACACCTTC

d_gene: TRBD1
v_gene: TRBV6-1
abundance: NA
j_gene: TRBJ1-1
CDR3aa: CASSVSPTGTGGKAFF
CDR3nt: TGTGCCAGCAGTGTCTCCCCCACCGGGACAGGGGGCAAAGCTTTCTTT

d_gene: NA
v_gene: TRBV5-4
abundance: NA
j_gene: TRBJ2-6
CDR3aa: CASSRDRSSGANVLTF
CDR3nt: TGTGCCAGCAGCCGCGACAGAAGCTCTGGGGCCAACGTCCTGACTTTC

d_gene: TRBD2
v_gene: TRBV5-4
abundance: NA
j_gene: TRBJ2-7
CDR3aa: CASSPGGTIYEQYF
CDR3nt: TGTGCCAGCAGCCCGGGAGGGACTATCTACGAGCAGTACTTC

d_gene: TRBD2
v_gene: TRBV7-8
abundance: NA
j_gene: TRBJ2-1
CDR3aa: CASSRGGSGRAQNEQFF
CDR3nt: TGTGCCAGCAGCCGAGGGGGTAGCGGGAGGGCCCAAAATGAGCAGTTCTTC

d_gene: TRBD1
v_gene: TRBV30
abundance: NA
j_gene: TRBJ2-7
CDR3aa: CACRGQGPYEQYF
CDR3nt: TGTGCCTGCCGCGGACAGGGACCCTACGAGCAGTACTTC

d_gene: TRBD1
v_gene: TRBV5-1
abundance: NA
j_gene: TRBJ1-1
CDR3aa: CASSLATGGTEAFF
CDR3nt: TGCGCCAGCAGCTTGGCCACAGGGGGCACTGAAGCTTTCTTT

d_gene: TRBD2
v_gene: TRBV7-9
abundance: once
j_gene: TRBJ2-1
CDR3aa: CASSFPLAGGMSSYNEQFF
CDR3nt: TGTGCCAGCAGCTTTCCACTAGCGGGGGGGATGAGCTCCTACAATGAGCAGTTCTTC

d_gene: TRBD2
v_gene: TRBV4-1
abundance: NA
j_gene: TRBJ2-2
CDR3aa: CASSQPPGLAGRSNTGELFF
CDR3nt: TGCGCCAGCAGCCAACCTCCGGGACTAGCGGGACGGTCTAACACCGGGGAGCTGTTTTTT

d_gene: NA
v_gene: TRBV5-1
abundance: NA
j_gene: TRBJ1-1
CDR3aa: CASSDWGGRNTEAFF
CDR3nt: TGCGCCAGCAGCGACTGGGGCGGGAGGAACACTGAAGCTTTCTTT

d_gene: NA
v_gene: TRBV20-1
abundance: NA
j_gene: TRBJ1-2
CDR3aa: CSAPSLYTF
CDR3nt: TGCAGTGCTCCTAGCCTCTACACCTTC

d_gene: TRBD1
v_gene: TRBV7-3
abundance: NA
j_gene: TRBJ2-2
CDR3aa: CASSTPGDRSTGELFF
CDR3nt: TGTGCCAGCAGCACCCCGGGGGACAGGAGTACCGGGGAGCTGTTTTTT

d_gene: NA
v_gene: TRBV2
abundance: NA
j_gene: TRBJ1-2
CDR3aa: CAVSPRGSNYGYTF
CDR3nt: TGTGCCGTCTCGCCGAGGGGGAGCAACTATGGCTACACCTTC

d_gene: NA
v_gene: TRBV18
abundance: NA
j_gene: TRBJ2-1
CDR3aa: CASSSGGGHNEQFF
CDR3nt: TGTGCCAGCTCATCTGGAGGGGGCCACAATGAGCAGTTCTTC

d_gene: NA
v_gene: TRBV4-1
abundance: NA
j_gene: TRBJ2-2
CDR3aa: CASSRLGGANTGELFF
CDR3nt: TGCGCCAGCAGCCGATTGGGCGGGGCGAACACCGGGGAGCTGTTTTTT

d_gene: TRBD2
v_gene: TRBV28
abundance: NA
j_gene: TRBJ2-1
CDR3aa: CAILAGARNEQFF
CDR3nt: TGTGCCATTCTAGCGGGAGCCCGGAATGAGCAGTTCTTC

d_gene: TRBD1
v_gene: TRBV7-2
abundance: NA
j_gene: TRBJ1-2
CDR3aa: CASSPRTGINYGYTF
CDR3nt: TGTGCCAGCAGCCCGCGGACAGGTATTAACTATGGCTACACCTTC

d_gene: TRBD1
v_gene: TRBV18
abundance: NA
j_gene: TRBJ1-1
CDR3aa: CASSVRTGAGTEAFF
CDR3nt: TGTGCCAGCTCAGTCAGGACAGGGGCGGGCACTGAAGCTTTCTTT

d_gene: TRBD1
v_gene: TRBV12-3/TRBV12-4
abundance: NA
j_gene: TRBJ1-1
CDR3aa: CASSPDRATEAFF
CDR3nt: TGTGCCAGCAGCCCCGACAGGGCCACTGAAGCTTTCTTT

d_gene: NA
v_gene: TRBV7-2
abundance: few
j_gene: TRBJ1-4
CDR3aa: CASSFEGREKLFF
CDR3nt: TGTGCCAGCAGCTTTGAGGGGAGGGAAAAACTGTTTTTT

d_gene: TRBD1
v_gene: TRBV5-4
abundance: NA
j_gene: TRBJ2-5
CDR3aa: CASSLGAGQGRQETQYF
CDR3nt: TGTGCCAGCAGCTTGGGGGCGGGACAGGGTAGGCAAGAGACCCAGTACTTC

d_gene: NA
v_gene: TRBV25-1
abundance: NA
j_gene: TRBJ1-4
CDR3aa: CASSESGTTNEKLFF
CDR3nt: TGTGCCAGCAGTGAATCCGGGACAACTAATGAAAAACTGTTTTTT

d_gene: TRBD1
v_gene: TRBV12-5
abundance: NA
j_gene: TRBJ2-4
CDR3aa: CASGTPDRGASWLAKNIQYF
CDR3nt: TGTGCTAGTGGTACCCCTGACAGGGGCGCCAGTTGGTTGGCCAAAAACATTCAGTACTTC

d_gene: TRBD2
v_gene: TRBV3-1/TRBV3-2
abundance: NA
j_gene: TRBJ2-3
CDR3aa: CASSPRVAGLVGGNTDTQYF
CDR3nt: TGTGCCAGCAGCCCCCGAGTAGCGGGGCTTGTCGGGGGGAACACAGATACGCAGTATTTT

d_gene: NA
v_gene: TRBV30
abundance: few
j_gene: TRBJ1-4
CDR3aa: CAWSVRAGEGEKLFF
CDR3nt: TGTGCCTGGAGTGTTAGGGCAGGGGAGGGTGAAAAACTGTTTTTT

d_gene: TRBD1
v_gene: TRBV6-6
abundance: once
j_gene: TRBJ2-2
CDR3aa: CASSGDRGQPGELFF
CDR3nt: TGTGCCAGCAGTGGGGACAGGGGGCAACCCGGGGAGCTGTTTTTT

d_gene: TRBD1
v_gene: TRBV6-6
abundance: NA
j_gene: TRBJ1-2
CDR3aa: CASSHRQGANYGYTF
CDR3nt: TGTGCCAGCAGTCACCGACAGGGCGCTAACTATGGCTACACCTTC

d_gene: NA
v_gene: TRBV27
abundance: once
j_gene: TRBJ2-7
CDR3aa: CASSLSYEQYF
CDR3nt: TGTGCCAGCAGTCTCTCCTACGAGCAGTACTTC

d_gene: NA
v_gene: TRBV3-1/TRBV3-2
abundance: few
j_gene: TRBJ2-3
CDR3aa: CASSPTPTSTDTQYF
CDR3nt: TGTGCCAGCAGCCCGACACCTACTAGCACAGATACGCAGTATTTT